This entry is about one TCR beta chain. J gave up 3 bases and V 0 bases, and 7 bases lay outside the gene matches. This CDR3 region has 16 residues. Germline CDR1 SGHRS, CDR2 YFSETQ. The data are from a study of blood T cell repertoires in COVID-19. The method was immunoSEQ multiplex PCR; TCRdb's version includes in-frame clones alone and lacks a portion of them. The repertoire consists of some 300,000 clones, with approximately 86% occurring once and the leading ten covering around 12%. While infection was still active, Seattle patients were enrolled and then followed longitudinally. The V and J genes are TRBV5-1 and TRBJ2-3; 7 bases align to TRBD2. This receptor was taken from a woman in her 70s with COVID-19, enrolled during active disease. The sequenced material came from peripheral blood. The CDR3 nucleotides read TGCGCCAGCAGCTTGGTTGGGGGGGTAGATACAGATACGCAGTATTTT. It encodes CASSLVGGVDTDTQYF. The full variable domain, with the rest looked up from reference TRBV5-1 and TRBJ2-3, is KAGVTQTPRYLIKTRGQQVTLSCSPISGHRSVSWYQQTPGQGLQFLFEYFSETQRNKGNFPGRFSGRQFSNSRSEMNVSTLELGDSALYLCASSLVGGVDTDTQYFGPGTRLTVL.